The 28 T cell receptor beta chains below come from one sample, sequenced in a study of T cell responses to AZD1222 COVID-19 vaccine. The protocol was immunoSEQ multiplex PCR, while the TCRdb copy is restricted to in-frame clones and leaves out a portion. There are 110,000 to 150,000 clones in the sample; approximately 89% occur only once, and around 2.8% lies in the top ten. Sequences were derived from peripheral blood, sampled on day 0 of AZD1222 vaccination. The receptors were sampled from an adult in good health.

This clone was observed a few times. CDR3 sequence (DNA): TGTGCCAGCTCACCACCGTATAACAGGGGACAGGGCTACACCTTC. It yields the protein CASSPPYNRGQGYTF. The chain is built from TRBV18 and TRBJ1-2, with 7 bases aligning to TRBD1. The CDR3 totals 15 residues. Looked up from germline, CDR1 is KGHSH and CDR2 is LQKENI. V was pared by 0 bases and J by 8 bases, with 9 bases of the junction left unmatched.

Note on this clone: The sample carries other DNA sequences with the same CDR3. The V and J genes are TRBV30 and TRBJ2-5; D gene uncertain. This CDR3 is 11 amino acids long. Trimming pared 0 bases from V and 4 bases from J, leaving 3 bases between. CDR1 and CDR2 (germline): GTSNPN, SVGIG (reference sequence). CDR3 sequence reads: CAWSVRETQYF. The CDR3 DNA reads as TGTGCCTGGAGTGTACGAGAGACCCAGTACTTC. Drawing the rest from reference TRBV30 and TRBJ2-5, the complete variable domain is SQTIHQWPATLVQPVGSPLSLECTVEGTSNPNLYWYRQAAGRGLQLLFYSVGIGQISSEVPQNLSASRPQDRQFILSSKKLLLSDSGFYLCAWSVRETQYFGPGTRLLVL.

The J gene is TRBJ2-2, the V gene TRBV11-2, with unresolved D. The V gene's germline CDR1 is SGHAT and CDR2 FQNNGV. The CDR3 contains 12 residues. The V end lost 5 bases, the J end lost 7 bases, and 8 bases lay between the germline ends. CDR3 loop: CASSRPDGELFF. CDR3 coding DNA: TGTGCCAGCAGCCGTCCCGACGGGGAGCTGTTTTTT.

The chain couples TRBV2 to TRBJ2-5; D unclear. The CDR3 sequence is 14 residues long. The ends were cut back, 2 bases at V and 4 bases at J, with 11 bases in the middle. The germline V gene has CDR1 SNHLY and CDR2 FYNNEI. The CDR3 sequence is CASSEYGRGETQYF. The CDR3 region has the DNA TGTGCCAGCAGTGAATATGGTAGAGGAGAGACCCAGTACTTC.

The genes are TRBV9 and TRBJ1-1, with D unresolved. Germline V gene data show CDR1 as SGDLS and CDR2 as YYNGEE. This CDR3 contains 15 residues. The V end was cut by 4 bases, the J end by 4 bases, with 17 bases between. CDR3 amino acids: CASSLSMGMGTEAFF. CDR3 in DNA: TGTGCCAGCAGCTTAAGTATGGGGATGGGCACTGAAGCTTTCTTT.

J is TRBJ2-2 and V is TRBV14; the D is unclear. V was trimmed by 2 bases and J by 4 bases, leaving 5 bases between them. Germline CDR1 SGHDN, CDR2 FVKESK. The CDR3 loop spans 13 amino acids. The CDR3 DNA is TGTGCCAGCAGCCAATTGGTCACCGGGGAGCTGTTTTTT. Residues: CASSQLVTGELFF.

CDR3 protein: CASSRTGVKNIQYF. The CDR3 nucleotides are TGTGCCAGCAGCAGAACAGGGGTCAAAAACATTCAGTACTTC. The chain uses TRBV5-4 and TRBJ2-4, with 7 bases that match TRBD1. The V segment lost 4 bases and the J segment 3 bases; nucleotides outside the gene matches: 4. Germline values: CDR1 SGHNT, CDR2 YYREEE (reference sequence). The CDR3 runs 14 residues.

This clone was recorded only once. The chain carries TRBV18 and TRBJ2-5; 7 bases match TRBD1. The V gene end was trimmed by 4 bases and the J gene end by 4 bases; junction bases not matched to a gene: 6. Germline CDR1 is KGHSH and CDR2 is LQKENI. The CDR3 is 14 residues long. This CDR3 reads CASSLRTGGETQYF. CDR3 bases: TGTGCCAGCTCACTTAGGACAGGCGGAGAGACCCAGTACTTC.

J is TRBJ1-2 and V is TRBV11-2; D is unclear. The CDR3 covers 12 residues. The ends were cut back, 0 bases at V and 4 bases at J, with 3 bases in the middle. Germline V gene lookup returns CDR1 SGHAT and CDR2 FQNNGV. The chain's CDR3 is CASSLDAYGYTF. The CDR3 nucleotides are TGTGCCAGCAGCTTAGACGCCTATGGCTACACCTTC.

The V and J genes are TRBV6-5 and TRBJ1-1; D remains unclear. Germline assignment: CDR1 MNHEY and CDR2 SVGAGI. This CDR3 region has 13 residues. V lost 7 bases to trimming and J lost 0 bases, with 9 bases between them. CDR3 sequence: CASNQQMNTEAFF. The CDR3 DNA reads as TGTGCCAGCAATCAACAGATGAACACTGAAGCTTTCTTT.

V is TRBV7-8 and J is TRBJ1-1, with TRBD1 as a possible D gene (5 bases). The germline V gene encodes CDR1 SGHVS and CDR2 FQNEAQ. Trimming left V 1 base short and J 1 base short, with 7 bases between. The CDR3 extends over 14 amino acids. As DNA, the CDR3 is TGTGCCAGCAGCTTAGACAGGCGGAACACTGAAGCTTTCTTT. Encoded protein: CASSLDRRNTEAFF.

V gene TRBV6-5 combines with J gene TRBJ1-6, with a tentative D call TRBD1 (6 bases). Germline V lookup: CDR1 MNHEY, CDR2 SVGAGI. Trimming stripped 4 bases from V and 10 bases from J, with 14 bases between. The CDR3 covers 14 residues. This CDR3 reads CASSFTGPRSPLHF. As DNA, the CDR3 is TGTGCCAGCAGTTTTACAGGGCCAAGATCACCCCTCCACTTT.

J is TRBJ1-2 and V is TRBV5-1, with 8 bases aligning to TRBD1. The CDR3 consists of 13 residues. The trim removed 4 bases at V and 8 bases at J, leaving 7 bases unmatched. Per germline, CDR1 SGHRS and CDR2 YFSETQ. The CDR3 loop is CASSNGQGGGYTF. CDR3 coding DNA: TGCGCCAGCAGCAACGGACAGGGCGGGGGCTACACCTTC.

V is TRBV11-2 and J is TRBJ1-4, with D possibly matching TRBD1 (6 bases). Germline V gives CDR1 SGHAT, CDR2 FQNNGV. Trimming left V 2 bases short and J 7 bases short, with 14 bases between. The CDR3 is 15 residues long. CDR3 protein: CASSLNPGASEKLFF. CDR3 bases: TGTGCCAGCAGCTTAAATCCGGGGGCGTCTGAAAAACTGTTTTTT.

This chain connects TRBV5-1 to TRBJ2-2; 13 bases map to TRBD2. The CDR3 covers 18 residues. V shed 4 bases, J shed 4 bases, and the junction held 10 bases outside the gene matches. CDR1 and CDR2 (germline): SGHRS, YFSETQ. CDR3 coding DNA: TGCGCCAGCAGCCATGAACCTCGGACTAGCGGGAGCACCGGGGAGCTGTTTTTT. Translation gives CASSHEPRTSGSTGELFF.

The V and J genes are TRBV10-2 and TRBJ2-5; D is unresolved. The CDR3 contains 11 residues. The ends were cut back, 2 bases at V and 5 bases at J, with 3 bases in the middle. Germline assignment: CDR1 WSHSY and CDR2 SAAADI. CDR3 protein: CASSEAETQYF. The DNA for the CDR3 is TGCGCCAGCAGTGAGGCGGAGACCCAGTACTTC.

This clone was counted a single time. The rearrangement joins TRBV7-2 to TRBJ2-1, with D tentatively TRBD2 (6 bases). Germline CDR1 and CDR2: SGHTA and FQGNSA. The V gene lost 5 bases and the J gene lost 6 bases, with 14 bases spanning the gap. The CDR3 has 14 residues. CDR3: CASSPGAGFNEQFF. DNA for the CDR3: TGTGCCAGCAGCCCTGGGGCGGGGTTCAATGAGCAGTTCTTC.

The genes are TRBV7-3 and TRBJ1-1; 8 nucleotides align to TRBD1. The CDR3 extends over 15 amino acids. Per the germline V gene, CDR1 is SGHTA and CDR2 is FQGTGA. V shed 6 bases, J shed 4 bases, and the junction held 10 bases outside the gene matches. In nucleotides, the CDR3 is TGTGCCAGCAGTCGTCAGGGGGCGGGTCGCACTGAAGCTTTCTTT. This sequence encodes CASSRQGAGRTEAFF.

The chain joins TRBV18 to TRBJ1-2; tentatively, D is TRBD1 (6 bases). The V end was cut by 4 bases, the J end by 3 bases, with 15 bases between. CDR1 KGHSH and CDR2 LQKENI come from the germline V gene. The CDR3 consists of 15 residues. The CDR3 loop is CASSLAGGRDYGYTF. The CDR3 bases are TGTGCCAGCTCACTAGCTGGGGGGCGCGACTATGGCTACACCTTC.

The chain has TRBV5-6 and TRBJ1-6; no firm D call. The V end was cut by 3 bases, the J end by 13 bases, with 20 bases between. CDR1 and CDR2 from the germline V gene are SGHDT and YYEEEE. The CDR3 runs to 15 residues. The CDR3 nucleotides read TGTGCCAGCAGCTGGAGTCTAGCCTCTCTTCTCCCCCTCCACTTT. Amino acids: CASSWSLASLLPLHF.

About this clone: This same CDR3 is encoded by further DNA sequences in the sample. The V gene is TRBV4-1, the J gene TRBJ1-6; no definite D call. CDR1 and CDR2 from the germline V gene are MGHRA and YSYEKL. V lost 0 bases to trimming and J lost 7 bases, with 7 bases between them. The CDR3 extends over 14 amino acids. The CDR3 region has the DNA TGCGCCAGCAGCCAAGAGACGGGGAATTCACCCCTCCACTTT. Its translation: CASSQETGNSPLHF.

The CDR3 reads CASSLYETGSYEQYF. Written as DNA, the CDR3 is TGTGCCAGCAGCTTATACGAGACAGGCTCCTACGAGCAGTACTTC. The chain has TRBV11-2 and TRBJ2-7; perhaps TRBD1 as D (6 bases). The germline V and J ends were trimmed by 2 bases and 0 bases, with 11 bases remaining between them. This CDR3 is built from 15 residues. Germline V gene sequence: CDR1 SGHAT, CDR2 FQNNGV.

The V and J genes are TRBV6-5 and TRBJ2-7; TRBD2 aligns across 8 bases. This CDR3 comprises 15 residues. Germline CDR1 and CDR2: MNHEY and SVGAGI. J lost 2 bases, V lost 5 bases, and 8 bases had no gene match. CDR3 residues: CASSPYRAGAYEQYF. The CDR3 nucleotides are TGTGCCAGCAGTCCATATCGAGCGGGAGCCTACGAGCAGTACTTC.

V is TRBV11-3 and J is TRBJ2-5; 8 bases fit TRBD1. CDR3 size: 14 residues. Germline lookup yields CDR1 SGHNT and CDR2 YENEEA. V lost 1 base, J lost 5 bases, and 3 bases stayed unmatched. The CDR3 region has the DNA TGTGCCAGCAGCTTAGGCAGGGGGCCGGAGACCCAGTACTTC. Translation gives CASSLGRGPETQYF.

The chain uses TRBV4-3 and TRBJ1-1; D uncertain. Per the germline V gene, CDR1 is LGHNA and CDR2 is YSLEER. The V end was cut by 2 bases, the J end by 6 bases, with 13 bases between. The CDR3 is 14 amino acids. The CDR3 protein is CASSQTTSYAEAFF. CDR3 DNA: TGCGCCAGCAGCCAAACGACCTCCTACGCTGAAGCTTTCTTT.

The chain is built from TRBV6-5 and TRBJ1-4, with D uncertain. The V gene's germline CDR1 is MNHEY and CDR2 SVGAGI. With 2 bases removed from V and 5 bases from J, the gap between germline ends came to 12 bases. The CDR3 is 15 amino acids. The CDR3 nucleotides read TGTGCCAGCAGTTACGAGAGAATCCCCAATGAAAAACTGTTTTTT. Translation gives CASSYERIPNEKLFF.

The chain has TRBV19 and TRBJ1-2; TRBD1 matches 8 bases. After removal of 6 bases from V and 5 bases from J, the junction contained 14 bases not matched to a gene. The CDR3 contains 16 residues. Germline lookup yields CDR1 LNHDA and CDR2 SQIVND (reference sequence). The CDR3 here is CASRPFGQGAGYGYTF. The CDR3 DNA sequence: TGTGCCAGTAGACCCTTTGGACAGGGCGCGGGATATGGCTACACCTTC. The variable domain in full, with the rest retrieved from reference TRBV19 and TRBJ1-2, is DGGITQSPKYLFRKEGQNVTLSCEQNLNHDAMYWYRQDPGQGLRLIYYSQIVNDFQKGDIAEGYSVSREKKESFPLTVTSAQKNPTAFYLCASRPFGQGAGYGYTFGSGTRLTVV.

The genes are TRBV18 and TRBJ2-7; D is uncertain. CDR3 size: 14 residues. Germline V gene data show CDR1 as KGHSH and CDR2 as LQKENI. V dropped 0 bases and J dropped 2 bases, with 8 bases sitting between them. The DNA for the CDR3 is TGTGCCAGCTCACCACCTAATGGAGCCTACGAGCAGTACTTC. It encodes CASSPPNGAYEQYF.